Below, 8 T cell receptor beta chains from the same sample are listed, as sequenced in a study of blood T cell repertoires in COVID-19. Sequenced by immunoSEQ multiplex PCR; TCRdb stores in-frame clones only, minus some. The table records tens of thousands of clones, roughly 84% of them present only once. Source material: peripheral blood. Receptor source: an elderly man with active or convalescent COVID-19.

The V gene is TRBV7-2, the J gene TRBJ2-3; 7 positions agree with TRBD2. Germline V gene data show CDR1 as SGHTA and CDR2 as FQGNSA. The V segment lost 1 base and the J segment 5 bases; nucleotides outside the gene matches: 12. The CDR3 totals 17 residues. Written as DNA, the CDR3 is TGTGCCAGCAGCTTAGTCGGGGCGGGAGATGGGATAGATACGCAGTATTTT. This translates into CASSLVGAGDGIDTQYF.

The rearrangement joins TRBV15 to TRBJ2-7, with 8 bases matching TRBD1. Germline CDR1 and CDR2: LNHNV and YYDKDF (reference sequence). Unmatched junction bases numbered 3, after V lost 5 bases and J lost 3 bases. The CDR3 has 13 amino acids. The chain's CDR3 is CATSRDRGYEQYF. The CDR3, as DNA: TGTGCCACCAGCCGCGACAGGGGCTACGAGCAGTACTTC. The full variable domain, with the rest looked up from reference TRBV15 and TRBJ2-7, is DAMVIQNPRYQVTQFGKPVTLSCSQTLNHNVMYWYQQKSSQAPKLLFHYYDKDFNNEADTPDNFQSRRPNTSFCFLDIRSPGLGDTAMYLCATSRDRGYEQYFGPGTRLTVT.

V and J are TRBV4-3 and TRBJ2-3; D possibly corresponds to TRBD2 (5 bases). There are 13 residues in the CDR3. Trimming pared 0 bases from V and 5 bases from J, leaving 6 bases between. CDR1 LGHNA and CDR2 YSLEER come from the germline V gene. The CDR3 loop reads CASSQDGIDTQYF. DNA for the CDR3: TGCGCCAGCAGCCAAGACGGGATAGATACGCAGTATTTT.

This clone was counted only a few times. The rearrangement links TRBV10-3 to TRBJ1-5; D uncertain. The CDR3 extends over 15 amino acids. V lost 0 bases and J lost 3, with 9 bases in between. The germline CDR1 and CDR2 sequences are ENHRY and SYGVKD. In nucleotides, the CDR3 is TGTGCCATCAGTGAGTCCATCCAGAACAATCAGCCCCAGCATTTT. It translates to CAISESIQNNQPQHF.

The J gene is TRBJ1-3, the V gene TRBV30, with a possible D match to TRBD1 (5 bases). CDR3 size: 15 residues. CDR1 GTSNPN and CDR2 SVGIG come from the germline V gene (reference sequence). V lost 3 bases to trimming and J lost 1 base, with 13 bases between them. The CDR3 region is CAWSPQGSSGNTIYF. The CDR3 DNA is TGTGCCTGGAGCCCTCAGGGTTCTTCTGGAAACACCATATATTTT.

The chain couples TRBV19 to TRBJ2-3; TRBD1 is a possible D gene (6 bases). CDR3 length: 13 residues. Germline values: CDR1 LNHDA, CDR2 SQIVND (reference sequence). The V gene lost 6 bases and the J gene lost 6 bases, with 13 bases spanning the gap. Here the CDR3 reads CASSRDTPDTQYF. The DNA for the CDR3 is TGTGCCAGTAGCAGGGACACCCCCGATACGCAGTATTTT.

This sequence joins TRBV7-6 and TRBJ2-7; no clear D. The CDR3 has 12 residues. From germline, CDR1 is SGHVS and CDR2 FNYEAQ. The germline V and J ends were trimmed by 3 bases and 1 base, with 4 bases remaining between them. The CDR3 protein is CASSFSSYEQYF. As DNA, the CDR3 is TGTGCCAGCAGCTTTAGTTCCTACGAGCAGTACTTC.

The V and J genes are TRBV7-2 and TRBJ1-1; no definite D call. Trimming pared 5 bases from V and 3 bases from J, leaving 16 bases between. The length of the CDR3 is 15 residues. Germline V gene sequence: CDR1 SGHTA, CDR2 FQGNSA. The CDR3 nucleotides read TGTGCCAGCAGCCCAGGCGGGGTTGTGTACACTGAAGCTTTCTTT. Amino acid sequence: CASSPGGVVYTEAFF.